The 31 T cell receptor beta chains below all came from one sample that was sequenced in a study of blood T cell repertoires in COVID-19. Repertoires were generated with immunoSEQ multiplex PCR, while TCRdb's copy carries only in-frame clones and drops some. The sample yields about 160,000 clones, 85% seen once. Sequenced sample: peripheral blood. Receptors were obtained from a human donor with acute or convalescent COVID-19. The donor label of this sample is uncertain.

The CDR3 region has the DNA TGTGCCAGCTCACCAACAGACAGGGGCCCTCCCTACGAGCAGTACTTC. Translated, it gives CASSPTDRGPPYEQYF. The chain joins TRBV18 to TRBJ2-7; 8 nucleotides align to TRBD1. CDR1 KGHSH and CDR2 LQKENI come from the germline V gene. Trimming took 2 bases from V and 2 from J; bases not matched to a gene: 8. The CDR3 sequence is 16 residues long. Full variable domain (outside the CDR3, taken from reference TRBV18 and TRBJ2-7): NAGVMQNPRHLVRRRGQEARLRCSPMKGHSHVYWYRQLPEEGLKFMVYLQKENIIDESGMPKERFSAEFPKEGPSILRIQQVVRGDSAAYFCASSPTDRGPPYEQYFGPGTRLTVT.

The rearrangement uses TRBV28 and TRBJ2-5, with 11 bases that match TRBD2. With V trimmed by 5 bases and J by 1 base, 6 bases remained unmatched. The CDR3 covers 16 residues. In germline, CDR1 is MDHEN, CDR2 SYDVKM. The CDR3 DNA reads TGTGCCAGCAGTCCATCGACTAGCGGGACCCAAGAGACCCAGTACTTC. Translated, it gives CASSPSTSGTQETQYF.

The V and J genes are TRBV3-1 (or the pseudogene TRBV3-2) and TRBJ2-7; D remains unclear. The CDR3 is made up of 14 amino acids. Germline CDR1 reads LGHDT; CDR2 reads YNNKEL (reference sequence). The ends were cut back, 0 bases at V and 2 bases at J, with 8 bases in the middle. The CDR3 bases are TGTGCCAGCAGCCAAGATCTTGGGCCCTACGAGCAGTACTTC. Protein sequence: CASSQDLGPYEQYF.

The chain joins TRBV3-1 (or the pseudogene TRBV3-2) to TRBJ2-1; 13 bases are shared with TRBD2. This CDR3 has 16 residues. V was clipped by 0 bases and J by 6 bases; unmatched bases: 2. CDR1 LGHDT and CDR2 YNNKEL come from the germline V gene (reference sequence). DNA for the CDR3: TGTGCCAGCAGCCAAGAGAGACTAGCGGGGGGCAATGAGCAGTTCTTC. It encodes CASSQERLAGGNEQFF.

The chain uses TRBV7-8 and TRBJ1-1, with 8 bases fitting TRBD1. The CDR3 is 13 residues long. Looked up from germline, CDR1 is SGHVS and CDR2 is FQNEAQ. V lost 5 bases and J lost 4; bases outside the gene matches: 3. The CDR3: CASSEGTGTEAFF. Here the CDR3 DNA reads TGTGCCAGCAGCGAAGGGACAGGCACTGAAGCTTTCTTT.

CDR3 sequence: CASSQVSPGQVNSPLHF. The CDR3 DNA sequence: TGTGCCAGCAGCCAAGTTTCCCCCGGACAGGTCAATTCACCCCTCCACTTT. V usage is TRBV14 and J usage is TRBJ1-6; 7 bases fit TRBD1. V was pared by 1 base and J by 7 bases, with 10 bases of the junction left unmatched. The CDR3 extends over 17 amino acids. The V gene's germline CDR1 is SGHDN and CDR2 FVKESK.

This sequence joins TRBV3-1 (or the pseudogene TRBV3-2) and TRBJ1-1; 11 nucleotides align to TRBD1. This CDR3 has 17 residues. Trimming cost V 4 bases and J 6 bases; bases outside gene matches: 13. Germline CDR1 LGHDT, CDR2 YNNKEL (reference sequence). CDR3 bases: TGTGCCAGCAGCCCACTAACCGGGACAGGGGGTCTTGCTGAAGCTTTCTTT. Translation gives CASSPLTGTGGLAEAFF.

V gene TRBV7-2 combines with J gene TRBJ2-2, with unresolved D. This CDR3 contains 16 residues. Germline-derived CDR1 and CDR2 are SGHTA and FQGNSA. Trimming took 5 bases from V and 6 from J, leaving 19 bases between them. The CDR3 DNA sequence: TGTGCCAGCAGCCCTCCGTCGGTAGCACTTTCCGGGGAGCTGTTTTTT. The encoded protein is CASSPPSVALSGELFF.

V and J are TRBV12-3 or TRBV12-4 and TRBJ1-6; D is unclear. CDR3 size: 13 residues. The V end was cut by 6 bases, the J end by 6 bases, with 9 bases between. This chain's CDR3 is CASRRALNSPLHF. CDR3 sequence (DNA): TGTGCCAGCAGGCGGGCCCTTAATTCACCCCTCCACTTT.

The chain couples TRBV5-1 to TRBJ1-4; D is undetermined. The CDR3 is 15 residues long. In germline, CDR1 is SGHRS, CDR2 YFSETQ. The V end lost 1 base, the J end lost 14 bases, and 21 bases lay between the germline ends. CDR3 in amino acids: CASSLLSRETSTLFF. CDR3 bases: TGCGCCAGCAGCTTGCTTTCGCGGGAGACAAGTACGCTGTTTTTT.

This rearrangement joins TRBV3-1 (or the pseudogene TRBV3-2) to TRBJ1-2; D remains ambiguous. Per the germline V gene, CDR1 is LGHDT and CDR2 is YNNKEL (reference sequence). V was cut by 5 bases and J by 5 bases, with 18 bases left in between. This CDR3 is built from 15 residues. CDR3 nucleotide sequence: TGTGCCAGCAGCTTCCGGCCCAGAGGTAATTATGGCTACACCTTC. Amino acids: CASSFRPRGNYGYTF.

This sequence joins TRBV19 and TRBJ1-1; tentative D call: TRBD1 (5 bases). Trimming left V 6 bases short and J 5 bases short, with 16 bases between. CDR3 length: 14 amino acids. The germline V gene encodes CDR1 LNHDA and CDR2 SQIVND (reference sequence). The CDR3 loop is CASSSRGGRTEAFF. The CDR3 nucleotides read TGTGCCAGTAGCTCCCGCGGGGGAAGGACTGAAGCTTTCTTT.

This clone turned up a few times. The chain combines TRBV7-2 with TRBJ1-2; 7 bases fit TRBD1. J was trimmed by 5 bases and V by 5 bases; bases with no gene match: 5. From germline, CDR1 is SGHTA and CDR2 FQGNSA. CDR3 length: 13 residues. The CDR3 loop reads CASSPQGNYGYTF. In DNA, the CDR3 is TGTGCCAGCAGCCCACAGGGGAATTATGGCTACACCTTC.

This chain connects TRBV10-3 to TRBJ1-2, with a weak D call TRBD1 (5 bases). Germline CDR1 ENHRY, CDR2 SYGVKD. The CDR3 contains 14 residues. Trimming took 3 bases from V and 4 from J, leaving 12 bases between them. CDR3 in amino acids: CAISEIGHLYGYTF. The CDR3 DNA reads as TGTGCCATCAGTGAAATCGGACATCTCTATGGCTACACCTTC.

The V and J genes are TRBV10-3 and TRBJ2-7, with 8 nucleotides matching TRBD1. The germline V gene encodes CDR1 ENHRY and CDR2 SYGVKD. This CDR3 region has 14 residues. With V trimmed by 9 bases and J by 0 bases, 7 bases remained unmatched. The CDR3 sequence is CAIRGTGSSYEQYF. The CDR3 DNA follows: TGTGCCATAAGAGGGACAGGCAGCTCCTACGAGCAGTACTTC.

The chain carries TRBV19 and TRBJ1-5, with D tentatively TRBD1 (6 bases). Germline V gene data show CDR1 as LNHDA and CDR2 as SQIVND (reference sequence). Between the trimmed V and J ends, which lost 5 bases and 3 bases, there was a span of 20 bases. The CDR3 length is 17 residues. CDR3 in DNA: TGTGCCAGTAGTCTAGGCGGGGGCGGAAGCCTCAATCAGCCCCAGCATTTT. Residues: CASSLGGGGSLNQPQHF.

The V and J genes are TRBV28 and TRBJ1-4; D uncertain. This CDR3 comprises 14 residues. V was trimmed by 6 bases and J by 8 bases, leaving 16 bases between them. Germline V gene sequence: CDR1 MDHEN, CDR2 SYDVKM. DNA for the CDR3: TGTGCCAGCAGGTCCTCGGGTACTCGGGAAAAACTGTTTTTT. It yields the protein CASRSSGTREKLFF.

V is TRBV7-3 and J is TRBJ1-1; possible D gene TRBD1, 5 bases. Germline loops: CDR1 SGHTA, CDR2 FQGTGA. The CDR3 runs 14 residues. The V gene lost 1 base and the J gene lost 4 bases, with 10 bases spanning the gap. DNA for the CDR3: TGTGCCAGCAGCTTAAAGGGGAAAGGCACTGAAGCTTTCTTT. It codes for CASSLKGKGTEAFF.

This chain joins TRBV29-1 and TRBJ2-4, with D uncertain. Germline CDR1 reads SQVTM; CDR2 reads ANQGSEA. The CDR3 is made up of 14 amino acids. V gave up 6 bases and J gave up 1 base, with 13 bases separating them. The CDR3 sequence: CSVAQTRAKNIQYF. The CDR3, as DNA: TGCAGCGTAGCCCAGACCAGGGCCAAAAACATTCAGTACTTC.

The rearrangement links TRBV7-2 to TRBJ2-3, with a possible D match to TRBD2 (6 bases). The CDR3 runs 14 residues. Germline CDR1 is SGHTA and CDR2 is FQGNSA. The germline V and J ends were trimmed by 5 bases and 6 bases, with 15 bases remaining between them. The CDR3 loop reads CASSGRRGRDTQYF. CDR3 nucleotides: TGTGCCAGCAGCGGACGGCGGGGCCGGGATACGCAGTATTTT.

This clone has only one observation. V and J are TRBV4-3 and TRBJ1-5; D remains ambiguous. The CDR3 contains 15 residues. Germline assignment: CDR1 LGHNA and CDR2 YSLEER. V lost 0 bases and J 2 bases, leaving 8 bases between the germline ends. In DNA form, the CDR3 reads TGCGCCAGCAGCCAAGACGGCCGGGGCAATCAGCCCCAGCATTTT. Translating gives CASSQDGRGNQPQHF.

The chain links TRBV18 to TRBJ1-4; possibly TRBD1 for D (5 bases). Per germline, CDR1 KGHSH and CDR2 LQKENI. The V and J ends lost 2 bases and 4 bases respectively, with 8 bases between them. The CDR3 contains 14 residues. The CDR3 region is CASSPTGGNEKLFF. The CDR3 DNA is TGTGCCAGCTCACCAACAGGTGGTAATGAAAAACTGTTTTTT.

The genes are TRBV2 and TRBJ1-5; a possible D gene is TRBD1 (6 bases). The CDR3 contains 16 residues. CDR1 SNHLY and CDR2 FYNNEI come from the germline V gene. V was trimmed by 5 bases and J by 2 bases, leaving 16 bases between them. The chain's CDR3 is CASSKGGGRGNQPQHF. The CDR3 DNA reads TGTGCCAGCAGTAAGGGAGGGGGACGGGGCAATCAGCCCCAGCATTTT.

This rearrangement joins TRBV3-1 (or the pseudogene TRBV3-2) to TRBJ1-5, with 8 bases lining up with TRBD1. V shed 0 bases, J shed 8 bases, and the junction held 6 bases outside the gene matches. Germline loops: CDR1 LGHDT, CDR2 YNNKEL (reference sequence). This CDR3 has 15 residues. The CDR3 sequence is CASSQDYRGYEPQHF. In DNA, the CDR3 is TGTGCCAGCAGCCAAGATTACAGGGGGTATGAGCCCCAGCATTTT.

Here the CDR3 DNA reads TGTGCCAGCAGCGTAGGTACAGGGCCCGGGGAGCTGTTTTTT. Protein product: CASSVGTGPGELFF. J is TRBJ2-2 and V is TRBV9, with TRBD1 as a possible D gene (6 bases). Trimming pared 0 bases from V and 6 bases from J, leaving 9 bases between. Germline assignment: CDR1 SGDLS and CDR2 YYNGEE. This CDR3 has 14 residues.

The chain joins TRBV7-9 to TRBJ1-4; 7 bases fit TRBD1. Germline lookup yields CDR1 SEHNR and CDR2 FQNEAQ (reference sequence). CDR3 length equals 16 residues. V lost 3 bases, J lost 7 bases, and 11 bases stayed unmatched. The CDR3 loop reads CASSLMGQPGIEKLFF. The CDR3 bases are TGTGCCAGCAGCTTGATGGGACAGCCGGGTATTGAAAAACTGTTTTTT.

The rearrangement joins TRBV2 to TRBJ2-1; 11 nucleotides align to TRBD2. Trimming took 2 bases from V and 4 from J; bases not matched to a gene: 4. The CDR3 consists of 16 residues. The germline V gene encodes CDR1 SNHLY and CDR2 FYNNEI. CDR3 sequence (DNA): TGTGCCAGCAGTGAACTAGCTAGCGGGGGGTACAATGAGCAGTTCTTC. It codes for CASSELASGGYNEQFF.

The gene calls are TRBV20-1 and TRBJ2-7; D perhaps matches TRBD1 (5 bases). There are 11 residues in the CDR3. Deletions cut 4 bases from V and 5 bases from J, with 9 bases between. CDR1 and CDR2 from the germline V gene are DFQATT and SNEGSKA (reference sequence). CDR3 amino acids: CSATGSHEQYF. The CDR3, as DNA: TGCAGTGCTACAGGGTCTCACGAGCAGTACTTC.

The chain uses TRBV6-5 and TRBJ2-2; D uncertain. V was trimmed by 7 bases and J by 4 bases, leaving 10 bases between them. This CDR3 comprises 13 residues. The germline CDR1 and CDR2 sequences are MNHEY and SVGAGI. CDR3 nucleotide sequence: TGTGCCAGCATCAGAGGATTCACCGGGGAGCTGTTTTTT. It translates to CASIRGFTGELFF.

The rearrangement uses TRBV21-1 and TRBJ1-1; the D segment call TRBD1 is taken from the table without a DNA check. TRBV21-1 is noted as a pseudogene. The CDR3 runs to 15 residues. DNA of the CDR3: TGTGCCAGCAGCAAAGTTGGGACATCGAACACTGAAGCTTTCTTT. Residues: CASSKVGTSNTEAFF.

The chain carries TRBV5-1 and TRBJ2-5; 8 bases line up with TRBD2. Trimming at V came to 4 bases and at J to 1 base, leaving 18 bases not matched to a gene. In germline, CDR1 is SGHRS, CDR2 YFSETQ. CDR3 size: 19 residues. CDR3 sequence (DNA): TGCGCCAGCAGCCCCATGGGAGACGGGGGGGCCTTGTCCCAAGAGACCCAGTACTTC. Amino acid sequence: CASSPMGDGGALSQETQYF.